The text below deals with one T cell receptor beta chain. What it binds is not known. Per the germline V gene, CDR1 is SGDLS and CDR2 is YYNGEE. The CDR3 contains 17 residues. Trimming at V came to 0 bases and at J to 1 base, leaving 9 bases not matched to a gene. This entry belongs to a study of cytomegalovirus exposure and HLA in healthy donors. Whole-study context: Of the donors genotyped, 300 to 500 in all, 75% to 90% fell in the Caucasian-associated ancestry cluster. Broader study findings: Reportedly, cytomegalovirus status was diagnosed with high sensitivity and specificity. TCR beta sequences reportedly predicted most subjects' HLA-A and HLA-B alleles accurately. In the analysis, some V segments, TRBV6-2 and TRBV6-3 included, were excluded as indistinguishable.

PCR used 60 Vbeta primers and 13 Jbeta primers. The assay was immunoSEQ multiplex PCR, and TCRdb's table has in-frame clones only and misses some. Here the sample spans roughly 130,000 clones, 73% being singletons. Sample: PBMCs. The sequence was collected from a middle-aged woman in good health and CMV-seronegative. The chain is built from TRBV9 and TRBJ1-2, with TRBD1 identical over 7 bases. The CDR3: CASSVASGRDSNYGYTF. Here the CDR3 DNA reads TGTGCCAGCAGCGTAGCTTCGGGAAGGGACAGTAACTATGGCTACACCTTC.